This TCR beta chain is from a study of shared clonotypes between healthy human individuals. Across the whole study: There were three CD4 naive, three CD4 memory, two CD8 naive and one CD8 memory plates per donor.

Details on this clone: Its target is unknown.

General observations from the study: When compared with the clonotypes that were shared by all four sorted-subset donors, the non-shared clonotypes turned out to have lower generation probabilities. Some naive CD4 clonotypes, roughly 4.5%, turned up in common across several donors.

Evenly divided among several immunoSEQ plates was the genomic DNA of each subset. TCRdb's copy holds only in-frame clones and misses some; the assay was immunoSEQ multiplex PCR. This table has about 2,200,000 clones, about 93% appearing once. In the naive CD8 group, cells lacked CD45RO and were positively selected for CCR7, so terminally differentiated effector memory CD45RA+ cells were left out. The source material was naive CD8+ T cells from PBMCs. The sequence was collected from a man between 18 and 35 years old in good health. Some clones in this sample may be carry-over from other donors' samples.

CDR3 bases: TGTGCCAGCAGCTTCCACTCAGGGGGCACAGGAAACACCATATATTTT. Its protein product is CASSFHSGGTGNTIYF. V usage is TRBV14 and J usage is TRBJ1-3; TRBD1 agrees at 8 bases. V lost 5 bases to trimming and J lost 4 bases; unmatched junction nucleotides: 10. CDR3 length: 16 amino acids. CDR1 and CDR2 from the germline V gene are SGHDN and FVKESK.